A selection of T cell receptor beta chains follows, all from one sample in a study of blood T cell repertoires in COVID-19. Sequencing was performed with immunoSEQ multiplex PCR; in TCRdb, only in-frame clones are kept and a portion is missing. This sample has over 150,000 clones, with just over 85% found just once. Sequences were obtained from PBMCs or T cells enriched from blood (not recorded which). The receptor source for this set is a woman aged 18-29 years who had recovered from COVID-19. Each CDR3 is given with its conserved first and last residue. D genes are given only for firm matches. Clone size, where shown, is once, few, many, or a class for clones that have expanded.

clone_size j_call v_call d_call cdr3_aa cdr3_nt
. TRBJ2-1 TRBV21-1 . CASSRDRDKRGGPNEQFF TGTGCCAGCAGCAGAGACAGGGATAAACGTGGGGGCCCCAATGAGCAGTTCTTC
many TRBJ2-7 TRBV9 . CASSPQPGGRPYEQYF TGTGCCAGCAGCCCCCAACCAGGGGGGAGACCCTACGAGCAGTACTTC
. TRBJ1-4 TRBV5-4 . CASSLDSTNEKLFF TGTGCCAGCAGCTTGGACAGTACTAATGAAAAACTGTTTTTT
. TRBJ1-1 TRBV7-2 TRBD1 CASSSEGGRTEAFF TGTGCCAGCAGCTCCGAAGGGGGCCGGACTGAAGCTTTCTTT
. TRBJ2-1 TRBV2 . CVGGALYNEQFF TGTGTAGGGGGGGCCCTTTACAATGAGCAGTTCTTC
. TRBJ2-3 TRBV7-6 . CASTEQDLTDTQYF TGTGCCAGCACCGAACAGGATCTCACAGATACGCAGTATTTT
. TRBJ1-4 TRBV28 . CASSQSRDREKLFF TGTGCCAGCAGTCAGAGCAGGGATAGGGAAAAACTGTTTTTT
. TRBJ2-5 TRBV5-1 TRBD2 CATKTSGGQETQYF TGCGCCACCAAGACTAGCGGGGGGCAAGAGACCCAGTACTTC
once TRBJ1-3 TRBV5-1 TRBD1 CASSYDRVVSGNTIYF TGCGCCAGCAGTTATGACAGGGTCGTCTCAGGAAACACCATATATTTT
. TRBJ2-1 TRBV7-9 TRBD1 CASSASQGADEQFF TGTGCCAGCAGCGCCTCCCAGGGGGCGGATGAGCAGTTCTTC
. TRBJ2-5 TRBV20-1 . CSASLSGSGVGETQYF TGCAGTGCTAGTCTTAGCGGTTCCGGGGTGGGAGAGACCCAGTACTTC
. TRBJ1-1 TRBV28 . CASSSLRGGVTEAFF TGTGCCAGCAGTTCCCTGCGGGGGGGCGTCACTGAAGCTTTCTTT
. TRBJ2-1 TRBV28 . CASSYLGDTPYNEQFF TGTGCCAGCAGCTATTTGGGGGACACACCCTACAATGAGCAGTTCTTC
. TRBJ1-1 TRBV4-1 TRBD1 CASSQDPGDSMNTEAFF TGCGCCAGCAGCCAAGATCCGGGGGACAGCATGAACACTGAAGCTTTCTTT
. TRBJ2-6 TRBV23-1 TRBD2 CASSQPSGASSGANVLTF TGCGCCAGCAGTCAGCCCAGCGGGGCTAGCTCTGGGGCCAACGTCCTGACTTTC
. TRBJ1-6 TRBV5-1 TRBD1 CASKTGGNSPLHF TGCGCCAGCAAGACAGGGGGTAATTCACCCCTCCACTTT
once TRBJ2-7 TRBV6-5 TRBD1 CASTVDRGLINEQYF TGTGCCAGCACTGTGGACAGGGGGCTTATTAACGAGCAGTACTTC
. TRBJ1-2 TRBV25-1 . CASSRGTGYTF TGTGCCAGCAGTCGGGGTACTGGCTACACCTTC
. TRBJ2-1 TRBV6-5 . CASRTGHSFYNEQFF TGTGCCAGCCGAACCGGACATTCTTTCTACAATGAGCAGTTCTTC
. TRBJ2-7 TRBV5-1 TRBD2 CASSLSLAGGGSYEQYF TGCGCCAGCAGCTTAAGTCTAGCGGGTGGAGGCTCCTACGAGCAGTACTTC
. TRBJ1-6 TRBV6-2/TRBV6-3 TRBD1 CASSFTTGVFDSPLHF TGTGCCAGCAGTTTCACCACAGGGGTGTTCGATTCACCCCTCCACTTT
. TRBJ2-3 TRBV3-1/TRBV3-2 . CASSPRGQLTDTQYF TGTGCCAGCAGCCCCCGAGGACAGCTCACAGATACGCAGTATTTT
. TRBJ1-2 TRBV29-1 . CSSGREDGYTF TGCAGCTCGGGCAGGGAGGATGGCTACACCTTC
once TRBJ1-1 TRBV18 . CASSPPLQSNTEAFF TGTGCCAGCTCACCACCGTTACAGTCGAACACTGAAGCTTTCTTT
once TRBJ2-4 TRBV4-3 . CASSPRTEKNIQYF TGCGCCAGCAGCCCACGGACAGAAAAAAACATTCAGTACTTC
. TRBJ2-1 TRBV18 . CASSPRRGISLNEQFF TGTGCCAGCTCACCACGGAGGGGAATATCATTGAATGAGCAGTTCTTC
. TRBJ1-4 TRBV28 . CASSFRGREKLFF TGTGCCAGCAGTTTTAGGGGTCGCGAAAAACTGTTTTTT
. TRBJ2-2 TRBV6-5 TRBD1 CASRIGQGNGELFF TGTGCCAGCAGAATCGGACAGGGGAACGGGGAGCTGTTTTTT
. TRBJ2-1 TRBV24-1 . CATSDSNFVAPRGNNEQFF TGTGCCACCAGTGATTCCAACTTTGTAGCTCCGCGGGGTAACAATGAGCAGTTCTTC
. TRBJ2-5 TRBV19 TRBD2 CASTWTSGEQETQYF TGTGCCAGCACGTGGACTAGCGGGGAACAAGAGACCCAGTACTTC
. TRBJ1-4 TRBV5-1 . CASRGQQAEKTEKLFF TGCGCCAGCAGAGGACAGCAAGCCGAGAAAACCGAAAAACTGTTTTTT
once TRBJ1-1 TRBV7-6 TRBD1 CASSLGGTANTEAFF TGTGCCAGCAGCTTGGGCGGGACAGCCAACACTGAAGCTTTCTTT
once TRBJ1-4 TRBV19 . CASSIPAGRDEKLFF TGTGCCAGTAGTATACCGGCTGGGCGTGACGAAAAACTGTTTTTT
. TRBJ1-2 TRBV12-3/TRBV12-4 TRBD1 CASSLSQGYGYTF TGTGCCAGCAGCCTATCACAGGGGTATGGCTACACCTTC
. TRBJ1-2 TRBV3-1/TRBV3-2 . CASSPVPGEGGYTF TGTGCCAGCAGCCCCGTTCCGGGGGAGGGTGGCTACACCTTC
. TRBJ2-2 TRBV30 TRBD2 CAWSGKTSGSSGELFF TGTGCCTGGAGTGGAAAAACTAGCGGGAGTTCCGGGGAGCTGTTTTTT
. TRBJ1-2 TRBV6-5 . CASSGQGWYGYTF TGTGCCAGCAGCGGTCAGGGGTGGTATGGCTACACCTTC
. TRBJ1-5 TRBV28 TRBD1 CASSLAGGAQPQHF TGTGCCAGCAGTTTAGCAGGGGGCGCCCAGCCCCAGCATTTT
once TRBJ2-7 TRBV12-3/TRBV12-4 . CASSPRISAEQYF TGTGCCAGCAGTCCCCGTATTAGCGCCGAGCAGTACTTC
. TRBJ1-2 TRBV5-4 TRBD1 CASSLQTGVGGYTF TGTGCCAGCAGCCTTCAGACAGGGGTTGGAGGCTACACCTTC
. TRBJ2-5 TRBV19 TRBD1 CASSITGGRETQYF TGTGCCAGTAGTATAACAGGGGGCAGAGAGACCCAGTACTTC
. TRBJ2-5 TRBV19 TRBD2 CASSGLAGRETQYF TGTGCCAGTTCCGGACTAGCCGGGCGGGAGACCCAGTACTTC
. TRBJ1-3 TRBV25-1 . CASSDPGSSGNTIYF TGTGCCAGCAGTGACCCGGGTTCTTCTGGAAACACCATATATTTT
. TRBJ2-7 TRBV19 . CASSDNYEQYF TGTGCCAGTAGCGACAACTACGAGCAGTACTTC
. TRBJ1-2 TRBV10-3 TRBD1 CAIRQGEGYGYTF TGTGCCATCAGACAGGGGGAAGGGTATGGCTACACCTTC
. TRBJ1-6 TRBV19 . CASSPQTTTGVGSPLHF TGTGCCAGTAGTCCCCAGACGACGACAGGAGTAGGGTCACCCCTCCACTTT
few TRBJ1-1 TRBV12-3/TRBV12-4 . CASSFPGNTEAFF TGTGCCAGCAGTTTCCCAGGGAACACTGAAGCTTTCTTT
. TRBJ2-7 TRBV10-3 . CAISEATRSYEQYF TGTGCCATCAGTGAGGCCACCCGGAGCTACGAGCAGTACTTC
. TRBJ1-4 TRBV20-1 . CSASSAGRSEKLFF TGCAGTGCTAGTTCAGCAGGGAGGAGTGAAAAACTGTTTTTT
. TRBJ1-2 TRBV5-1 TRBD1 CASSLSPGGLDGYTF TGCGCCAGCAGCTTGAGCCCAGGGGGCCTCGATGGCTACACCTTC
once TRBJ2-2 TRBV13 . CASSLGPSGTGELFF TGTGCCAGCAGCTTAGGGCCGTCGGGTACCGGGGAGCTGTTTTTT
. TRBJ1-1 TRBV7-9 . CASSLGGENTEAFF TGTGCCAGCAGCTTAGGCGGGGAGAACACTGAAGCTTTCTTT